What follows are 30 T cell receptor beta chains derived from one specimen sequenced in a study of Tregs in tolerant kidney transplant recipients. Mixed chimerism was transient after nonmyeloablative marrow transplants from related graft donors. This table comes from immunoSEQ multiplex PCR, and its TCRdb copy is limited to in-frame clones, with some not included. The sample table sets out some 30,000 clones. The specimen was CD4+ T cells from blood (PBMCs), collected 24 months after the transplant. All receptors come from a human patient who received a combined kidney and bone marrow transplant. Some T cells may originate from the graft donor.

With respect to this clone: The DNA ends 3 residues before the CDR3 does, and the rest of the CDR3 is filled in from the germline J gene. The chain has TRBV5-1 and TRBJ2-1; 11 bases agree with TRBD2. CDR3 size: 19 residues. Trimming at V came to 3 bases and at J to 3 bases, leaving 14 bases not matched to a gene. The germline gives CDR1 SGHRS, CDR2 YFSETQ. The sequenced CDR3 bases are TGCGCCAGCAGCTCGGGACTAGCGGAACAAGAGTGGTACTACAATGAG. Its protein product is CASSSGLAEQEWYYNE. The full CDR3 is CASSSGLAEQEWYYNEQFF. The full variable domain, its missing parts supplied by reference TRBV5-1 and TRBJ2-1, is KAGVTQTPRYLIKTRGQQVTLSCSPISGHRSVSWYQQTPGQGLQFLFEYFSETQRNKGNFPGRFSGRQFSNSRSEMNVSTLELGDSALYLCASSSGLAEQEWYYNEQFFGPGTRLTVL.

Regarding this clone: Coverage ceases 3 residues before the CDR3 finishes, and the germline J gene fills in the end. The chain joins TRBV20-1 to TRBJ1-6; maybe TRBD1 (5 bases). Per the germline V gene, CDR1 is DFQATT and CDR2 is SNEGSKA (reference sequence). The CDR3 has 15 amino acids. V was shortened by 3 bases and J by 4 bases, with 13 bases between the two germline ends. The CDR3 sequence: CSASSQGLYNSPLHF. CDR3 DNA, as far as it was read: TGCAGTGCTAGCTCTCAGGGCCTGTATAATTCACCC.

In the case of this clone: The read terminates 3 residues ahead of where the CDR3 ends, so the germline J gene completes it. The chain couples TRBV19 to TRBJ1-2; a possible D gene is TRBD1 (5 bases). Germline CDR1 and CDR2: LNHDA and SQIVND (reference sequence). This CDR3 has 15 residues. This chain's CDR3 is CASSINPGGVQGYTF. Partial CDR3 DNA: TGTGCCAGTAGTATCAATCCGGGGGGTGTTCAGGGC.

With regard to this clone: The read stops 3 residues short of the end of the CDR3; the missing end is completed from the germline J gene. The chain recombines TRBV2 with TRBJ1-5; the D gene is possibly TRBD1 (6 bases). V was cut by 5 bases and J by 7 bases, with 12 bases left in between. This CDR3 comprises 13 residues. Per germline, CDR1 SNHLY and CDR2 FYNNEI. The CDR3 region is CASSNREGQPQHF. The CDR3 DNA, read in part, is TGTGCCAGCAGTAACAGGGAAGGCCAGCCC.

Note on this clone: The CDR3 extends 3 residues past the end of the read, so its final part is completed from the germline J gene. The V call is TRBV6-2 or TRBV6-3, the J call TRBJ2-6, with a weak D call TRBD1 (6 bases). V dropped 2 bases and J dropped 0 bases, with 11 bases sitting between them. This CDR3 comprises 17 residues. The germline V gene encodes CDR1 MNHEY and CDR2 SVGEGT. The part of the CDR3 DNA that was read is TGTGCCAGCAGTTACACAGGGAAATACTCTGGGGCCAACGTC. Protein: CASSYTGKYSGANV. The entire CDR3 is CASSYTGKYSGANVLTF.

Details on this clone: The read ends 3 residues early relative to the CDR3; the germline J gene fills the gap. The gene calls are TRBV7-9 and TRBJ2-7, with 7 nucleotides matching TRBD1. Germline trimming cut 5 bases from V and 0 bases from J; bases unmatched to any gene: 4. This CDR3 has 14 residues. Germline values: CDR1 SEHNR, CDR2 FQNEAQ (reference sequence). Incomplete CDR3 DNA: TGTGCCAGCAGCGCGACAGGGTACTCCTACGAG. It yields the protein CASSATGYSYE. The complete CDR3 sequence is CASSATGYSYEQYF.

Comments on this clone: Sequencing ends 3 residues short of the CDR3 end; the germline J gene provides the rest. This chain connects TRBV15 to TRBJ1-4; 10 positions agree with TRBD1. CDR1 and CDR2 from the germline V gene are LNHNV and YYDKDF (reference sequence). The CDR3 is 16 amino acids. J lost 7 bases, V lost 2 bases, and 7 bases had no gene match. The CDR3 bases that were read are TGTGCCACCAGCAGAAGTTGGGACAGGGGTTTTGAAAAA. This codes for CATSRSWDRGFEK. The full-length CDR3 reads as CATSRSWDRGFEKLFF. The full variable domain, its missing parts supplied by reference TRBV15 and TRBJ1-4, is DAMVIQNPRYQVTQFGKPVTLSCSQTLNHNVMYWYQQKSSQAPKLLFHYYDKDFNNEADTPDNFQSRRPNTSFCFLDIRSPGLGDTAMYLCATSRSWDRGFEKLFFGSGTQLSVL.

Comment on this clone: The read stops 3 residues short of the end of the CDR3; the missing end is completed from the germline J gene. The chain uses TRBV7-2 and TRBJ2-3; 7 bases map to TRBD1. Germline V CDR1 and CDR2: SGHTA, FQGNSA. The CDR3 covers 15 residues. The trim removed 5 bases at V and 0 bases at J, leaving 5 bases unmatched. The chain's CDR3 is CASSRDSASTDTQYF. The sequenced part of the CDR3 DNA is TGTGCCAGCAGCCGGGACAGCGCTAGCACAGATACG.

Incomplete CDR3 DNA: TGTGCCAGCTCGAATCGGGGGGGCGAGAACTATGGC. Translated: CASSNRGGENYG. The CDR3 reads in full as CASSNRGGENYGYTF. This sequence joins TRBV18 and TRBJ1-2; maybe TRBD1 (6 bases). The sequence runs out 3 residues before the end of the CDR3; the remainder is reconstructed from the germline J gene. CDR1 and CDR2 (germline): KGHSH, LQKENI. This CDR3 comprises 15 residues. Trimming shortened V by 6 bases and J by 2 bases, and 16 bases separated the two germline ends.

About this clone itself: The read ends 3 residues early relative to the CDR3; the germline J gene fills the gap. The chain has TRBV5-6 and TRBJ2-1; D unclear. This CDR3 is built from 11 residues. CDR1 SGHDT and CDR2 YYEEEE come from the germline V gene. The V end was cut by 5 bases, the J end by 4 bases, with 4 bases between. The CDR3 spells CASRSYNEQFF. CDR3 DNA (partial): TGTGCCAGCAGATCTTACAATGAG. Full variable domain (missing parts from reference TRBV5-6 and TRBJ2-1): DAGVTQSPTHLIKTRGQQVTLRCSPKSGHDTVSWYQQALGQGPQFIFQYYEEEERQRGNFPDRFSGHQFPNYSSELNVNALLLGDSALYLCASRSYNEQFFGPGTRLTVL.

Note on this clone: The CDR3 goes on 3 residues after the read ends, and that part is filled in from the germline J gene. The gene calls are TRBV7-2 and TRBJ1-2, with a weak D call TRBD1 (5 bases). The germline V gene has CDR1 SGHTA and CDR2 FQGNSA. This CDR3 region has 12 residues. The sequenced part of the CDR3 DNA is TGTGCCAGCAGCTTAGGTGAGGGGAGC. Residues: CASSLGEGS. The CDR3, in full, reads CASSLGEGSYTF.

Remarks on this clone: The sequence runs out 3 residues before the end of the CDR3; the remainder is reconstructed from the germline J gene. This chain links TRBV5-4 with TRBJ2-3; perhaps TRBD2 as D (6 bases). With 4 bases removed from V and 5 bases from J, the gap between germline ends came to 17 bases. CDR1 is SGHNT, CDR2 YYREEE, per germline (reference sequence). The CDR3 is made up of 15 amino acids. CDR3 sequence reads: CASSTRHEAGDTQYF. CDR3 DNA, as far as it was read: TGTGCCAGCAGCACGCGACATGAAGCGGGAGATACG.

On this clone: The CDR3 is cut off 3 residues early in the read; its end comes from the germline J gene. J is TRBJ2-3 and V is TRBV7-3; TRBD2 matches at 8 bases. The CDR3 extends over 15 amino acids. Germline V CDR1 and CDR2: SGHTA, FQGTGA. V gave up 2 bases and J gave up 4 bases; unmatched junction bases: 5. Incomplete CDR3 DNA: TGTGCCAGCAGCTTACTAGCGGGCATCCCAGATACG. Translated: CASSLLAGIPDT. The CDR3, in full, reads CASSLLAGIPDTQYF.

About this clone: The DNA ends 3 residues before the CDR3 does, and the rest of the CDR3 is filled in from the germline J gene. V and J are TRBV20-1 and TRBJ2-2; D gene uncertain. Germline V CDR1 and CDR2: DFQATT, SNEGSKA (reference sequence). V dropped 0 bases and J dropped 0 bases, with 11 bases sitting between them. The CDR3 contains 16 residues. The CDR3 DNA, read in part, is TGCAGTGCTAGAGATCATGGGCGTACGAACACCGGGGAG. Its protein is CSARDHGRTNTGE. The full CDR3 sequence reads CSARDHGRTNTGELFF.

A note on this clone: The CDR3 extends 3 residues past the end of the read, so its final part is completed from the germline J gene. The V call is TRBV2, the J call TRBJ2-7; the D gene is possibly TRBD1 (5 bases). The germline V gene encodes CDR1 SNHLY and CDR2 FYNNEI. The CDR3 consists of 13 residues. The V gene lost 3 bases and the J gene lost 6 bases, with 12 bases spanning the gap. Partial CDR3 DNA: TGTGCCAGCAGTGATCTGGGGCTCTCCGAG. Amino acids: CASSDLGLSE. The entire CDR3 protein reads CASSDLGLSEQYF.

Concerning this clone itself: The CDR3 is cut off 3 residues early in the read; its end comes from the germline J gene. The chain joins TRBV2 to TRBJ1-1; no clear D gene. V dropped 6 bases and J dropped 2 bases, with 7 bases sitting between them. CDR1 is SNHLY, CDR2 FYNNEI, per germline. This CDR3 region has 12 residues. This CDR3 is CASRTANTEAFF. The covered CDR3 bases are TGTGCCAGCAGAACAGCAAACACTGAA.

Notes on this clone: The read is 3 residues too short to cover the CDR3 end, so that end is filled in from the germline J gene. The rearrangement joins TRBV7-9 to TRBJ2-7; 10 bases map to TRBD2. With V trimmed by 6 bases and J by 6 bases, 8 bases remained unmatched. The length of the CDR3 is 14 residues. CDR1 and CDR2 from the germline V gene are SEHNR and FQNEAQ (reference sequence). The DNA read from the CDR3 is TGTGCCAGCAGTCTAGCGGGAGTACTGGCCGAG. It yields the protein CASSLAGVLAE. The whole CDR3 is CASSLAGVLAEQYF.

As for this clone: The read falls 3 residues short of the CDR3 end, and the missing part is taken from the germline J gene. This rearrangement joins TRBV20-1 to TRBJ2-7; 8 nucleotides agree with TRBD2. V was pared by 6 bases and J by 3 bases, with 10 bases of the junction left unmatched. CDR1 DFQATT and CDR2 SNEGSKA come from the germline V gene (reference sequence). The CDR3 is made up of 14 amino acids. CDR3 region: CSAALAGPYYEQYF. The part of the CDR3 DNA that was read is TGCAGTGCCGCCCTAGCGGGCCCTTACTACGAG.

Concerning this clone itself: A junction boundary mismatches the germline segment, possibly from a read error. The read halts 3 residues ahead of the CDR3 end, with the missing end drawn from the germline J gene. This sequence joins TRBV7-7 and TRBJ2-7; TRBD1 matches 9 bases. The germline gives CDR1 SSHAT, CDR2 FNYEAQ (reference sequence). CDR3 size: 15 residues. CDR3 amino acids: CASSPGTGYSYEQYF. CDR3 DNA (partial): TGTGCTAGCAGTCCCGGGACAGGGTACTCCTACGAG.

With regard to this clone: The read ends 3 residues before the CDR3 terminus; that terminus is restored from the germline J gene. The rearrangement joins TRBV5-1 to TRBJ2-7; D is unresolved. V was shortened by 4 bases and J by 2 bases, with 13 bases between the two germline ends. Per germline, CDR1 SGHRS and CDR2 YFSETQ. The CDR3 consists of 14 residues. CDR3 residues: CASSQLRETYEQYF. The part of the CDR3 DNA that was read is TGCGCCAGCAGCCAACTGAGAGAGACCTACGAG.

A note on this clone: The CDR3 end is not reached by the read, which stops 3 residues before it; the germline J gene fills it in. This chain joins TRBV5-5 and TRBJ1-5, with 7 bases identical to TRBD1. With V trimmed by 3 bases and J by 3 bases, 3 bases remained unmatched. Germline V gene sequence: CDR1 SGHKS, CDR2 YYEKEE (reference sequence). The CDR3 is 14 residues long. This CDR3 reads CASSWDSFNQPQHF. The CDR3 DNA, read in part, is TGTGCCAGCAGCTGGGACAGTTTCAATCAGCCC.

In regard to this clone: The CDR3 is cut off 3 residues early in the read; its end comes from the germline J gene. The chain couples TRBV20-1 to TRBJ1-2, with D possibly being TRBD1 (5 bases). This CDR3 contains 10 residues. Germline assignment: CDR1 DFQATT and CDR2 SNEGSKA (reference sequence). This CDR3 reads CRPTGDGYTF. Incomplete CDR3 DNA: TGCAGGCCCACGGGGGATGGC.

About this clone: At one end, the junction sequence differs from germline, possibly due to a read error. From the germline J gene comes the end of the CDR3, since the read stops 3 residues before it. V is TRBV4-2 and J is TRBJ2-2; D is unresolved. The CDR3 covers 17 residues. CDR1 is LGHNA and CDR2 is YNFKEQ in the germline V gene. CDR3 loop: CASSQAIYSPNTGELFF. The covered CDR3 bases are TGCGCCAGCAGCCAAGCCATCTACTCGCCGAACACCGGGGAG.

About this clone: The read is 3 residues too short to cover the CDR3 end, so that end is filled in from the germline J gene. V gene TRBV20-1 combines with J gene TRBJ2-7; 12 bases are shared with TRBD2. The V gene's germline CDR1 is DFQATT and CDR2 SNEGSKA (reference sequence). The CDR3 covers 17 residues. With 1 base clipped from V and 2 bases from J, the junction kept 9 bases outside the gene matches. Incomplete CDR3 DNA: TGCAGTGCTAGAGGGGTTGGACTAGCGGGACGAGCCTACGAG. This encodes CSARGVGLAGRAYE. The whole CDR3 sequence is CSARGVGLAGRAYEQYF.

On this clone itself: The CDR3 extends 3 residues past the end of the read, so its final part is completed from the germline J gene. The chain links TRBV20-1 to TRBJ1-3; the match to TRBD1 covers 9 bases. The CDR3 contains 17 residues. The J segment lost 3 bases and the V segment lost 0 bases, leaving 9 bases of the junction unmatched. CDR1 DFQATT and CDR2 SNEGSKA come from the germline V gene (reference sequence). CDR3 sequence reads: CSARDHRDRDGGNTIYF. Partial CDR3 DNA: TGCAGTGCTAGAGATCACCGGGACAGGGATGGTGGAAACACC.

Comments on this clone: The read terminates 3 residues before the CDR3 end, so the remaining end is supplied by the germline J gene. The chain has TRBV18 and TRBJ2-7, with TRBD1 matching over 10 bases. The CDR3 consists of 16 residues. V trimming: 4 bases; J trimming: 5 bases; junction bases outside the gene matches: 11. The germline V gene has CDR1 KGHSH and CDR2 LQKENI. The CDR3: CASSHSLTGGADEQYF. CDR3 DNA, as far as it was read: TGTGCCAGCTCACATTCCTTGACAGGGGGCGCGGACGAG.

Points on this clone: The CDR3 extends 3 residues past the end of the read, so its final part is completed from the germline J gene. This rearrangement joins TRBV5-6 to TRBJ2-3; D might be TRBD1 (5 bases). V dropped 3 bases and J dropped 4 bases, with 9 bases sitting between them. Germline lookup yields CDR1 SGHDT and CDR2 YYEEEE. This CDR3 is built from 13 residues. CDR3 DNA (partial): TGTGCCAGCAGCTCAGGGCCCCCAGATACG. It yields the protein CASSSGPPDT. The full CDR3 is CASSSGPPDTQYF. Drawing the rest from reference TRBV5-6 and TRBJ2-3, the complete variable domain is DAGVTQSPTHLIKTRGQQVTLRCSPKSGHDTVSWYQQALGQGPQFIFQYYEEEERQRGNFPDRFSGHQFPNYSSELNVNALLLGDSALYLCASSSGPPDTQYFGPGTRLTVL.

About this clone: The missing CDR3 end, 3 residues past where the read stops, is filled in from the germline J gene. The chain recombines TRBV5-1 with TRBJ2-5, with a weak D call TRBD2 (5 bases). V gave up 6 bases and J gave up 5 bases, with 11 bases separating them. The germline gives CDR1 SGHRS, CDR2 YFSETQ. The CDR3 totals 12 residues. The CDR3 bases that were read are TGCGCCAGCATCGGGGAATCGGAGACC. This sequence encodes CASIGESET. The whole CDR3 sequence reads CASIGESETQYF.

In regard to this clone: Coverage ceases 3 residues before the CDR3 finishes, and the germline J gene fills in the end. The chain combines TRBV29-1 with TRBJ2-7; D gene ambiguous. V was shortened by 7 bases and J by 2 bases, with 15 bases between the two germline ends. This CDR3 is 13 amino acids long. Germline values: CDR1 SQVTM, CDR2 ANQGSEA. Partial CDR3 DNA: TGCAGCGCCAGAAGGGCAGGTACCTACGAG. Its translation is CSARRAGTYE. In full, the CDR3 is CSARRAGTYEQYF.

About this clone: Sequencing ends 3 residues short of the CDR3 end; the germline J gene provides the rest. The chain recombines TRBV2 with TRBJ2-2; possible D gene TRBD1, 5 bases. The CDR3 loop spans 14 amino acids. Germline V lookup: CDR1 SNHLY, CDR2 FYNNEI. Trimming took 6 bases from V and 4 from J, leaving 12 bases between them. The CDR3 here is CASRKTDSTGELFF. The DNA read from the CDR3 is TGTGCCAGCAGGAAGACAGACTCCACCGGGGAG.